This T cell receptor (beta chain) was identified during a study of response to subunit inactivated influenza vaccine. General study points: Each seasonal flu vaccination may recruit only limited new T cells, authors suggested.

As regards this clonotype: Antigen: not known.

One entry per CDR3 protein results from TCRdb running MiXCR on the RT-PCR reads. The sample shows roughly 760,000 distinct CDR3 sequences, around 20% of them seen only once. The V gene's germline CDR1 is ENHRY and CDR2 SYGVKD. V was shortened by 6 bases and J by 0 bases, with 24 bases between the two germline ends. The CDR3 is made up of 19 amino acids. The specimen comprised PBMCs from blood, sampled roughly 5 days after vaccination. The sequence derives from a man aged 50-60 years who received an inactivated influenza vaccine. The chain is built from TRBV10-3 and TRBJ2-1, with D perhaps matching TRBD2 (6 bases). The CDR3 loop reads CAIRSTRYIAESSYNEQFF. The CDR3 bases are TGTGCCATCAGATCAACCAGATACATAGCGGAGAGCTCCTACAATGAGCAGTTCTTC.